The clone carrying this TCR beta chain was recorded once. The sample belongs to a study of blood T cell repertoires in COVID-19. Study in general: The cDNA or gDNA used as material had been derived from T cells, B-cell-depleted T cells, or PBMCs.

Looked up from germline, CDR1 is SGHTA and CDR2 is FQGNSA. V was trimmed by 5 bases and J by 3 bases, leaving 20 bases between them. The CDR3 runs 17 residues. Per the original data handling: Amplifying reference gene primers gave estimates of nucleated cell counts. Clones were sequenced by immunoSEQ multiplex PCR, and TCRdb holds only the in-frame ones, with some missing. V and J calls and clone size are copied from that table; D and trimming were computed from the DNA. Among around 150,000 clones listed, around 90% were seen once. The sequenced material came from peripheral blood. The chain links TRBV7-2 to TRBJ2-1; a possible D gene is TRBD1 (6 bases). The receptor was isolated from a human donor with COVID-19, enrolled during active disease. The donor label of this sample is uncertain. CDR3 in amino acids: CASSHAEGQIDYNEQFF. CDR3 DNA: TGTGCCAGCAGCCACGCGGAAGGACAGATAGACTACAATGAGCAGTTCTTC.